This T cell receptor (beta chain) is drawn from a study of OX40 agonist ivuxolimab in advanced cancers. A note on the overall study: Ivuxolimab was a fully human IgG2 agonistic monoclonal antibody targeting the costimulatory receptor OX40 (CD134). Intravenous ivuxolimab was administered to patients every 2 weeks at six dose levels: 0.01, 0.1, 0.3, 1.5, 3 and 10 mg/kg. Of the approximately 50 patients in dose escalation, 19 had hepatocellular carcinoma, approximately 15 had melanoma, 9 had renal cell carcinoma and 9 had head and neck cancer. In the dose-escalation cohort, 75% to 85% of patients were male, and the mean age was roughly 60 years with a range of roughly 23 to 79. Patients were allowed to have had prior anti-PD-1, anti-PD-L1 or anti-CTLA-4 therapy, and roughly two fifths of the dose-escalation patients had been treated with checkpoint inhibitors. Partial responses occurred in three dose-escalation patients, of whom one had hepatocellular carcinoma and two had cutaneous melanoma. The purpose of peripheral TCRbeta sequencing was to test whether ivuxolimab changed TCR sequence diversity and led to clonal T-cell expansion. The paper covers the monotherapy dose-escalation part of the phase I ivuxolimab trial, which included N ≈ 50 patients.

Paper-wide results and their limitations: After ivuxolimab, expanded clones were on average more numerous among CD8+ T cells than among CD4+ T cells. In the 0.1-3.0 mg/kg groups, partial responders were among the patients with the lowest normalized peripheral clonal expansion, particularly in CD8+ T cells. Clonal expansion of both CD4+ and CD8+ blood T cells was observed from baseline to week 6 at doses 0.1 to 3.0 mg/kg. The antigen specificity of the clonally expanded peripheral T cells was not determined. Low levels of normalized T-cell clonal expansion were also seen in some nonresponding patients.

The CDR3 spans 17 residues, from the cysteine through the phenylalanine. The kept DNA is CDR3 alone, 51 bases in frame from the first base. V and J are trimmed by 4 bases and 0 bases, and the gene matches miss 9 bases of the junction. CDR1 and CDR2 (LNHDA, SQIVND) derive from the germline V gene (reference sequence). As concerns this clone: This clone's antigen is unknown. No base quality values were provided; no much bigger clone lies one nucleotide off.

Patients with autoimmune disease history or receiving systemic immunosuppression were excluded from the trial. Peripheral blood for TCR sequencing was collected from all dose cohorts at baseline, on cycle 4 day 1, and on cycle 7 day 1. The samples were drawn from a first-in-human, open-label, multicenter phase I dose-escalation trial of ivuxolimab. The trial enrolled adults with locally advanced or metastatic head and neck squamous cell, hepatocellular, melanoma or renal cell carcinoma. CD4+ and CD8+ T cells were sorted separately from peripheral blood before TCR sequencing. Genomic DNA was extracted from sorted cells for sequencing of the TCRbeta CDR3 region. The immunoSEQ Assay was used for sequencing of TCRbeta CDR3 regions. TCRdb re-hosts the immuneACCESS table, in-frame sequences only. Its copies lack some clones; in the studies checked, an unresolved V gene accounts for under half of them, and the cause for the rest is not known. This sample comprises some 70,000 clones, approximately 83% of them detected only once. The ten largest clones represent 0.6% to 0.8% of the sample.

The source of this sequence is an adult with an advanced solid tumor such as melanoma, head and neck, liver or kidney cancer. The chain is assembled from TRBV19 and TRBJ1-1; 9 bases in between match TRBD1. Sequenced material: CD4+ or CD8+ T cells sorted from blood, taken in a trial of the OX40 agonist ivuxolimab. This receptor has the CDR3 CASSKLDRGLMNTEAFF. The sequenced DNA is TGTGCCAGTAGTAAGTTGGACAGGGGTCTTATGAACACTGAAGCTTTCTTT.